These 19 T cell receptor beta chains were all obtained from the same sample, sequenced in a study of monozygotic twins with cystic fibrosis. Using immunoSEQ multiplex PCR, the repertoire was profiled, and TCRdb retains in-frame clones only, with some absent. Among about 35,000 clones listed, approximately 72% were seen once. Sequenced material: blood. The receptors originated from a girl aged 5-17 years with cystic fibrosis.

V is TRBV6-6 and J is TRBJ2-7, with 9 bases fitting TRBD1. With 2 bases clipped from V and 7 bases from J, the junction kept 6 bases outside the gene matches. CDR3 size: 14 residues. Germline lookup yields CDR1 MNHNY and CDR2 SVGAGI (reference sequence). The CDR3 here is CASSYGTGLGEQYF. CDR3 coding DNA: TGTGCCAGCAGTTACGGGACAGGGTTGGGGGAGCAGTACTTC.

The chain couples TRBV25-1 to TRBJ2-5; 7 bases are shared with TRBD1. Germline loops: CDR1 MGHDK, CDR2 SYGVNS. This CDR3 is built from 15 residues. The V gene end was trimmed by 3 bases and the J gene end by 5 bases; junction bases not matched to a gene: 9. CDR3 nucleotide sequence: TGTGCCAGCAGTGATCCCCGACAGGGCGGGGAGACCCAGTACTTC. It codes for CASSDPRQGGETQYF.

CDR3 bases: TGTGCCAGCAGCTCACTACAGGGGGGAGAGACCCAGTACTTC. Its protein is CASSSLQGGETQYF. The chain uses TRBV7-9 and TRBJ2-5, with 8 bases identical to TRBD1. Germline V gene lookup returns CDR1 SEHNR and CDR2 FQNEAQ (reference sequence). Trimming cost V 4 bases and J 4 bases; bases outside gene matches: 5. This CDR3 is 14 amino acids long.

The chain combines TRBV28 with TRBJ1-1, with D maybe TRBD1 (5 bases). V shed 7 bases and J shed 3 bases, with 18 bases lying between them. The CDR3 extends over 15 amino acids. Germline lookup yields CDR1 MDHEN and CDR2 SYDVKM. The CDR3 sequence: CASTPWGDRDTEAFF. The CDR3 bases are TGTGCCAGCACCCCCTGGGGGGATAGGGACACTGAAGCTTTCTTT.

This clone came up once. The chain joins TRBV5-1 to TRBJ2-7, with TRBD1 identical over 7 bases. This CDR3 spans 15 amino acids. Germline V gives CDR1 SGHRS, CDR2 YFSETQ. The junction had 6 bases not matched to a gene; V was cut back by 0 bases and J by 3 bases. CDR3 amino acids: CASSLAAGGVYEQYF. The CDR3 bases are TGCGCCAGCAGCTTGGCGGCAGGGGGAGTCTACGAGCAGTACTTC.

This clone was seen a few times. The chain recombines TRBV5-6 with TRBJ2-1; 7 bases fit TRBD1. The V segment lost 5 bases and the J segment 14 bases; nucleotides outside the gene matches: 10. The CDR3 length is 12 residues. Germline V CDR1 and CDR2: SGHDT, YYEEEE. CDR3 amino acids: CASSQNGQAKFF. As DNA, the CDR3 is TGTGCCAGCAGTCAGAATGGACAGGCCAAGTTCTTC.

This clone was recorded a few times. The chain employs TRBV7-8 and TRBJ1-1, with TRBD1 matching over 8 bases. J lost 5 bases, V lost 5 bases, and 10 bases had no gene match. The CDR3 has 15 amino acids. Germline values: CDR1 SGHVS, CDR2 FQNEAQ. In nucleotides, the CDR3 is TGTGCCAGCAGCCCACGGACAGGGAAAGGTACTGAAGCTTTCTTT. It translates to CASSPRTGKGTEAFF.

The V gene is TRBV10-3, the J gene TRBJ1-1, with D unresolved. This CDR3 comprises 15 residues. V was shortened by 0 bases and J by 0 bases, with 8 bases between the two germline ends. CDR1 and CDR2 (germline): ENHRY, SYGVKD. The CDR3 here is CAISESNRLNTEAFF. CDR3 DNA sequence: TGTGCCATCAGTGAGTCTAACAGATTGAACACTGAAGCTTTCTTT.

This clone has more than one count but fewer than ten. The genes are TRBV9 and TRBJ2-5; D is unclear. This CDR3 region has 14 residues. The ends were cut back, 0 bases at V and 1 base at J, with 7 bases in the middle. Per the germline V gene, CDR1 is SGDLS and CDR2 is YYNGEE. CDR3 in amino acids: CASSVDLLQETQYF. CDR3 coding DNA: TGTGCCAGCAGCGTAGATCTACTCCAAGAGACCCAGTACTTC.

The V and J genes are TRBV10-3 and TRBJ2-3, with a tentative D call TRBD2 (5 bases). The germline V gene encodes CDR1 ENHRY and CDR2 SYGVKD. The CDR3 loop spans 13 amino acids. V was clipped by 0 bases and J by 7 bases, with 8 bases between them. The CDR3 sequence is CAISESSGNTQYF. CDR3 DNA sequence: TGTGCCATCAGTGAGTCGTCGGGGAATACGCAGTATTTT.

The rearrangement uses TRBV15 and TRBJ1-2; 12 bases align to TRBD1. The V segment lost 1 base and the J segment 7 bases; nucleotides outside the gene matches: 4. CDR1 and CDR2 (germline): LNHNV, YYDKDF (reference sequence). This CDR3 region has 15 residues. CDR3 region: CATSRGDRGPVGYTF. In nucleotides, the CDR3 is TGTGCCACCAGCAGAGGGGACAGGGGGCCGGTTGGCTACACCTTC.

The V and J genes are TRBV11-2 and TRBJ2-2; TRBD1 agrees at 8 bases. Trimming at V came to 5 bases and at J to 0 bases, leaving 2 bases not matched to a gene. Germline CDR1 SGHAT, CDR2 FQNNGV. CDR3 length equals 15 residues. CDR3 region: CASSPGGSNTGELFF. DNA for the CDR3: TGTGCCAGCAGCCCAGGGGGCTCGAACACCGGGGAGCTGTTTTTT.

CDR3 bases: TGTGCCAGCAGCCGAACCGGACAGTTCTCTGGAAACACCATATATTTT. The encoded protein is CASSRTGQFSGNTIYF. V usage is TRBV2 and J usage is TRBJ1-3; maybe TRBD1 (6 bases). The V end was cut by 6 bases, the J end by 0 bases, with 15 bases between. The CDR3 totals 16 residues. Germline CDR1 and CDR2: SNHLY and FYNNEI.

This clone has more than one count but fewer than ten. The rearrangement links TRBV30 to TRBJ1-2; no definite D call. V lost 7 bases, J lost 8 bases, and 20 bases lay in between. The CDR3 is made up of 13 amino acids. The germline V gene has CDR1 GTSNPN and CDR2 SVGIG (reference sequence). CDR3 region: CASGPNQPLGYTF. The CDR3 nucleotides are TGTGCCTCAGGACCTAATCAACCCCTCGGCTACACCTTC.

The chain combines TRBV9 with TRBJ2-4; D is ambiguous. Germline V gene sequence: CDR1 SGDLS, CDR2 YYNGEE. There are 15 residues in the CDR3. The germline V and J ends were trimmed by 0 bases and 0 bases, with 7 bases remaining between them. CDR3 bases: TGTGCCAGCAGCGTAGATGTAGTAGCCAAAAACATTCAGTACTTC. Its protein is CASSVDVVAKNIQYF.

This sequence joins TRBV29-1 and TRBJ1-3; 9 bases match TRBD1. The V segment lost 6 bases and the J segment 1 base; nucleotides outside the gene matches: 4. Germline-derived CDR1 and CDR2 are SQVTM and ANQGSEA. The CDR3 runs to 14 residues. The chain's CDR3 is CSVTGGGSGNTIYF. CDR3 nucleotide sequence: TGCAGCGTGACAGGGGGAGGTTCTGGAAACACCATATATTTT.

This clone was seen more than once but under ten times. The CDR3 is CASSQRQGEGTEAFF. In DNA, the CDR3 is TGTGCCAGCTCACAGAGACAGGGAGAGGGCACTGAAGCTTTCTTT. The chain combines TRBV18 with TRBJ1-1; TRBD1 matches 7 bases. V lost 4 bases, J lost 4 bases, and 9 bases stayed unmatched. CDR3 length: 15 residues. The V gene's germline CDR1 is KGHSH and CDR2 LQKENI.

The chain combines TRBV27 with TRBJ2-7; D uncertain. Germline V gene sequence: CDR1 MNHEY, CDR2 SMNVEV (reference sequence). V was pared by 5 bases and J by 1 base, with 3 bases between. This CDR3 is 11 amino acids long. The CDR3 here is CASSPSYEQYV. The DNA for the CDR3 is TGTGCCAGCAGTCCGTCCTACGAGCAGTACGTC.

The V and J genes are TRBV30 and TRBJ2-3, with TRBD2 identical over 10 bases. CDR3 size: 14 residues. Germline lookup yields CDR1 GTSNPN and CDR2 SVGIG (reference sequence). J was trimmed by 8 bases and V by 5 bases; bases with no gene match: 10. The CDR3 sequence: CAWGRTSGYVTQYF. The CDR3 DNA reads as TGTGCCTGGGGGAGGACTAGCGGCTATGTTACGCAGTATTTT. Full variable domain (outside the CDR3, taken from reference TRBV30 and TRBJ2-3): SQTIHQWPATLVQPVGSPLSLECTVEGTSNPNLYWYRQAAGRGLQLLFYSVGIGQISSEVPQNLSASRPQDRQFILSSKKLLLSDSGFYLCAWGRTSGYVTQYFGPGTRLTVL.